This T cell receptor (beta chain) was retrieved from a study of T cell responses to AZD1222 COVID-19 vaccine. Using immunoSEQ multiplex PCR, the repertoire was profiled, and TCRdb retains in-frame clones only, with some absent. Among 83,000 or so clones listed, 88% were seen once. On this clone itself: As yet, its antigen is unknown.

Study-level findings and limits: Among those given AZD1222, only 6 or 7 were seropositive at baseline. Spike-specific TCR depth and breadth grew after two AZD1222 doses. In the spike-specific TCR repertoire, nearly half reportedly target unmutated variant regions.

This CDR3 contains 14 residues. J lost 2 bases, V lost 6 bases, and 6 bases had no gene match. Germline V gene lookup returns CDR1 SQVTM and CDR2 ANQGSEA. This TCR came from an adult who received the AZD1222 COVID-19 vaccine. The specimen comprised peripheral blood, sampled 28 days after the second AZD1222 dose. The J gene is TRBJ2-2, the V gene TRBV29-1; 7 bases are shared with TRBD1. The CDR3 DNA is TGCAGCGTGAAGGACAGGATCAACACCGGGGAGCTGTTTTTT. Its translation is CSVKDRINTGELFF.